This T cell receptor (beta chain) was sequenced during a study of T cell responses to AZD1222 COVID-19 vaccine. General study results and limits: Repertoire sampling happened only post peak T cell response. Recipients of AZD1222 seropositive at baseline numbered only 5 to 7.

Assay: immunoSEQ multiplex PCR; the TCRdb copy retains only in-frame clones and omits some. Of roughly 97,000 clones in the sample, approximately 91% are singletons; the top ten hold 2.8%. The CDR3 covers 14 residues. Germline-derived CDR1 and CDR2 are LNHDA and SQIVND (reference sequence). Deletions cut 4 bases from V and 1 base from J, with 8 bases between. On this clone itself: Its matching antigen is unknown.

This rearrangement joins TRBV19 to TRBJ2-4; D unclear. This receptor was obtained from an adult in good health. The sequences come from peripheral blood, collected on day 0 of AZD1222 vaccination. CDR3 DNA: TGTGCCAGTAGTACCGAGGTGGCCAAAAACATTCAGTACTTC. Its translation is CASSTEVAKNIQYF.